This is a list of T cell receptor beta chains from one sample in a study of control samples from healthy donors and cancer patients. The assay was immunoSEQ multiplex PCR, and TCRdb's table has in-frame clones only and misses some. This sample has about 26,000 clones, with roughly 85% found just once. The sample taken for sequencing was PBMCs. The receptors here all came from a woman in her fifties or sixties with head and neck cancer. The CDR3 runs from the conserved cysteine through the conserved F or W. Each record gives: D gene, clone size, J gene, V gene, CDR3 length, CDR3 DNA, CDR3 protein. The D gene is left open where the match is weak. Clone size is given for some rows only: seen once, a few or many times, or a class if the clone is expanded.

D: NA; size: NA; J: TRBJ2-2; V: TRBV4-1; length: 15; DNA: TGCGCCAGCAGCAGGACCGGGCCGCGTGCCGGGGAGCTGTTTTTT; CDR3: CASSRTGPRAGELFF
D: NA; size: NA; J: TRBJ2-5; V: TRBV12-3/TRBV12-4; length: 13; DNA: TGTGCCAGCAGTTTATCGGGCCAAGAGACCCAGTACTTC; CDR3: CASSLSGQETQYF
D: NA; size: NA; J: TRBJ1-2; V: TRBV29-1; length: 11; DNA: TGCAGCGTTGAAGATCAGAATGGCTACACCTTC; CDR3: CSVEDQNGYTF
D: TRBD1; size: NA; J: TRBJ1-2; V: TRBV5-4; length: 15; DNA: TGTGCCAGCAGCTCGGGACAGAATAATAACTATGGCTACACCTTC; CDR3: CASSSGQNNNYGYTF
D: NA; size: once; J: TRBJ2-7; V: TRBV18; length: 15; DNA: TGTGCCAGCTCACCGAGTGATGCACAGTACTACGAGCAGTACTTC; CDR3: CASSPSDAQYYEQYF
D: NA; size: NA; J: TRBJ1-1; V: TRBV19; length: 12; DNA: TGTGCCAGTAGTGTAATACAGGGCGAGGCTTTCTTT; CDR3: CASSVIQGEAFF
D: TRBD1; size: NA; J: TRBJ1-6; V: TRBV6-5; length: 15; DNA: TGTGCCAGCAGTTCCCTAGACAGGGGGAATTCACCCCTCCACTTT; CDR3: CASSSLDRGNSPLHF
D: TRBD1; size: NA; J: TRBJ2-3; V: TRBV29-1; length: 19; DNA: TGCAGCGTTGAGGAGAACAGGGGGCGAGGTTTGGGCAGTACAGATACGCAGTATTTT; CDR3: CSVEENRGRGLGSTDTQYF
D: TRBD1; size: NA; J: TRBJ1-1; V: TRBV3-1/TRBV3-2; length: 16; DNA: TGTGCCAGCAGCCTTGGACAGGGAATACTGAACACTGAAGCTTTCTTT; CDR3: CASSLGQGILNTEAFF
D: TRBD1; size: NA; J: TRBJ1-2; V: TRBV7-2; length: 14; DNA: TGTGCCAGCAGCCCTCAGACAGGGGGCTATGGCTACACCTTC; CDR3: CASSPQTGGYGYTF
D: TRBD2; size: NA; J: TRBJ2-1; V: TRBV11-2; length: 15; DNA: TGTGCCAGCAGCTCCCTAGCGGGAGCTCGGAATGAGCAGTTCTTC; CDR3: CASSSLAGARNEQFF
D: TRBD1; size: NA; J: TRBJ1-2; V: TRBV7-2; length: 15; DNA: TGTGCCAGCAGCCCAGTTGGACAGGAAATCTATGGCTACACCTTC; CDR3: CASSPVGQEIYGYTF
D: NA; size: NA; J: TRBJ1-1; V: TRBV2; length: 11; DNA: TGTGCCAGCAGTCAGGGCATTGAAGCTTTCTTT; CDR3: CASSQGIEAFF
D: NA; size: few; J: TRBJ2-7; V: TRBV6-2/TRBV6-3; length: 14; DNA: TGTGCCAGCAGCTCCGGGACTTCCACCTACGAGCAGTACTTC; CDR3: CASSSGTSTYEQYF
D: NA; size: NA; J: TRBJ2-7; V: TRBV5-4; length: 13; DNA: TGTGCCAGCAGTTCCGGGGACGACTACGAGCAGTACTTC; CDR3: CASSSGDDYEQYF
D: NA; size: NA; J: TRBJ1-5; V: TRBV7-2; length: 15; DNA: TGTGCCAGCAGCCCCTCCGGGGGGAGCAATCAGCCCCAGCATTTT; CDR3: CASSPSGGSNQPQHF
D: NA; size: NA; J: TRBJ1-2; V: TRBV4-3; length: 13; DNA: TGCGCCGGCAGCCTTCAGGGTTTAGTCGGCTACACCTTC; CDR3: CAGSLQGLVGYTF
D: TRBD2; size: NA; J: TRBJ2-5; V: TRBV11-3; length: 14; DNA: TGTGCCAGCAGCGCGGGGGGACTATCGGAGACCCAGTACTTC; CDR3: CASSAGGLSETQYF
D: NA; size: NA; J: TRBJ1-2; V: TRBV5-1; length: 14; DNA: TGCGCCAGCAGCTTGGCAGGACCCCGGTGGGGCTACACCTTC; CDR3: CASSLAGPRWGYTF
D: NA; size: NA; J: TRBJ1-1; V: TRBV13; length: 15; DNA: TGTGCCAGCAGCTTAGGTTTACGCGGGAACACTGAAGCTTTCTTT; CDR3: CASSLGLRGNTEAFF
D: NA; size: NA; J: TRBJ2-2; V: TRBV5-5; length: 14; DNA: TGTGCCAGCAGCGCGCTGGGGAACACCGGGGAGCTGTTTTTT; CDR3: CASSALGNTGELFF
D: NA; size: NA; J: TRBJ1-6; V: TRBV30; length: 16; DNA: TGTGCCTGGAGTGTACAGGGTGGCTCCTATAATTCACCCCTCCACTTT; CDR3: CAWSVQGGSYNSPLHF
D: TRBD1; size: NA; J: TRBJ1-1; V: TRBV29-1; length: 13; DNA: TGCAGCGGTACAGGGGTGGGGAACACTGAAGCTTTCTTT; CDR3: CSGTGVGNTEAFF
D: NA; size: NA; J: TRBJ2-7; V: TRBV6-2/TRBV6-3; length: 14; DNA: TGTGCCAGCAGTTACTCGGACAGCTCCTACGAGCAGTACTTC; CDR3: CASSYSDSSYEQYF
D: NA; size: NA; J: TRBJ1-2; V: TRBV21-1; length: 21; DNA: TGTGCCAGCAGCAAAGTAGGCTCATGGTACAATTATAGGGAAGCAGACTATGGCTACACCTTC; CDR3: CASSKVGSWYNYREADYGYTF
D: NA; size: few; J: TRBJ2-1; V: TRBV6-6; length: 13; DNA: TGTGCCAGCAGTTACCGGCCGAACAATGAGCAGTTCTTC; CDR3: CASSYRPNNEQFF